Listed below are T cell receptor beta chains from one sample, sequenced in a study of OX40 agonist ivuxolimab in advanced cancers. Sequenced by immunoSEQ multiplex PCR; TCRdb stores in-frame clones only, minus some. The sample holds some 80,000 clones, 80% to 90% seen once. Source: CD4+ or CD8+ T cells sorted from blood, taken in a trial of the OX40 agonist ivuxolimab. The receptors shown here come from an adult with an advanced solid tumor such as melanoma, head and neck, liver or kidney cancer. CDR3s include the opening cysteine and the closing phenylalanine or tryptophan. D genes are given only for firm matches.

TRBJ1-5 | TRBD1 | TRBV18 | TGTGCCAGCTCAGCCGGGACAGGGTTTCGTGAGCCCCAGCATTTT | CASSAGTGFREPQHF
TRBJ2-7 | TRBD1 | TRBV30 | TGTGCCTGGAGTGCGACAGGGCTATACGAGCAGTACTTC | CAWSATGLYEQYF
TRBJ1-6 | NA | TRBV30 | TGTGCCTGGACCCTGAATTCACCCCTCCACTTT | CAWTLNSPLHF
TRBJ2-3 | NA | TRBV14 | TGTGCCAGCAGCCCCGAACACATAGGACGTAGGGATACGCAGTATTTT | CASSPEHIGRRDTQYF
TRBJ2-1 | TRBD1 | TRBV18 | TGTGCCAGCTCACCAACGGGACAGGGTTACAATGAGCAGTTCTTC | CASSPTGQGYNEQFF
TRBJ1-2 | NA | TRBV28 | TGTGCCAGCAGATCCGGGCCTACTCGCAACTATGGCTACACCTTC | CASRSGPTRNYGYTF
TRBJ2-5 | NA | TRBV7-8 | TGTGCCAGCAACACGCAGGGGAAGGAGACCCAGTACTTC | CASNTQGKETQYF
TRBJ2-3 | TRBD1 | TRBV7-2 | TGTGCCAGCAGCTTCTCGGGACAGGGAACAGATACGCAGTATTTT | CASSFSGQGTDTQYF
TRBJ2-5 | TRBD1 | TRBV14 | TGTGCCAGCAGCCCCCTGACAGGGGGGATACTTGGGGAGACCCAGTACTTC | CASSPLTGGILGETQYF
TRBJ1-4 | NA | TRBV2 | TGTGCCAGCAGTCCAAATGAAAAACTGTTTTTT | CASSPNEKLFF
TRBJ2-2 | NA | TRBV7-2 | TGTGCCAGCAGCTTAGATAGGGTTGGTACCGGGGAGCTGTTTTTT | CASSLDRVGTGELFF
TRBJ2-1 | NA | TRBV9 | TGTGCCAGCAGCGGCGGGACAGTAAATTTCTATGAGCAGTTCTTC | CASSGGTVNFYEQFF
TRBJ2-7 | NA | TRBV5-1 | TGCGCCAGCGGGGCCGGAGGGGTTGATTACGAGCAGTACTTC | CASGAGGVDYEQYF
TRBJ1-1 | NA | TRBV4-3 | TGCGCCAGCAGCCAAGAGGTGCAGAGTTGGACTGAAGCTTTCTTT | CASSQEVQSWTEAFF
TRBJ1-1 | NA | TRBV28 | TGTGCCAGCAGTTTATTCGGGAACACTGAAGCTTTCTTT | CASSLFGNTEAFF
TRBJ1-5 | NA | TRBV5-4 | TGTGCCAGCAGCCGAGTTGGAGGGGACGGGACCCAGCATTTT | CASSRVGGDGTQHF